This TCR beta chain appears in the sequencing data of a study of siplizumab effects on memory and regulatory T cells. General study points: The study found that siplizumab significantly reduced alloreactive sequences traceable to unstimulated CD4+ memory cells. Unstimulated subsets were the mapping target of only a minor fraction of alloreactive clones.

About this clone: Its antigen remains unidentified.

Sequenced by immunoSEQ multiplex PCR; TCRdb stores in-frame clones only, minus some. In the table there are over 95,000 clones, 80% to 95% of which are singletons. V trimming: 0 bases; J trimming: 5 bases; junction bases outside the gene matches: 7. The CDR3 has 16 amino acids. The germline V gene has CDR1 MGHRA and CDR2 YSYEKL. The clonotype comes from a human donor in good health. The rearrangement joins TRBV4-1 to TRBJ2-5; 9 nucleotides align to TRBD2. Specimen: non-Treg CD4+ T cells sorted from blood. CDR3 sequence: CASSQERGGLGETQYF. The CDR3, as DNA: TGCGCCAGCAGCCAAGAGCGGGGGGGCCTTGGTGAGACCCAGTACTTC.